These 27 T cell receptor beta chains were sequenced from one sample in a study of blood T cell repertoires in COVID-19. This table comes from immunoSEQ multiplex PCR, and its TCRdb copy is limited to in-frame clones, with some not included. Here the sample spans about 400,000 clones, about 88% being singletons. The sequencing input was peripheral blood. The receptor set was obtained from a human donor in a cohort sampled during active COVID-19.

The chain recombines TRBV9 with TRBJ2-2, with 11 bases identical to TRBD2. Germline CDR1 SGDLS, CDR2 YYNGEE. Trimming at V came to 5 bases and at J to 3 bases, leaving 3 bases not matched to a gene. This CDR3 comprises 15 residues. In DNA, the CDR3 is TGTGCCAGCAGTAGCGGGGGGGCCTACACCGGGGAGCTGTTTTTT. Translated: CASSSGGAYTGELFF.

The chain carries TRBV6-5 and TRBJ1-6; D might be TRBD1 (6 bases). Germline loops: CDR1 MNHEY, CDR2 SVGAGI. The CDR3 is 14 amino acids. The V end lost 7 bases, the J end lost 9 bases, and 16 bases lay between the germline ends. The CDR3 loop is CASNLPGEGSPLHF. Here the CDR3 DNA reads TGTGCCAGCAATCTCCCAGGGGAGGGTTCACCCCTCCACTTT.

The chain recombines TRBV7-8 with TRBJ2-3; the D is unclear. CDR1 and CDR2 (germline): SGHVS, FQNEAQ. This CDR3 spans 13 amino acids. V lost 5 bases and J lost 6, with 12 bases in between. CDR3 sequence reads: CASSLGRSDTQYF. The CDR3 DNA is TGTGCCAGCAGCCTAGGGCGGTCGGATACGCAGTATTTT.

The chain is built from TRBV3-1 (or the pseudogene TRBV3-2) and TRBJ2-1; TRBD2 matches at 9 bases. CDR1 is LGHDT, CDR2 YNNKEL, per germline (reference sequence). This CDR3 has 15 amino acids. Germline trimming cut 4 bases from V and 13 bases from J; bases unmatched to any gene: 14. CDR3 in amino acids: CASSPVYGAGGIQFF. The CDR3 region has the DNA TGTGCCAGCAGCCCAGTCTACGGTGCGGGGGGGATCCAGTTCTTC.

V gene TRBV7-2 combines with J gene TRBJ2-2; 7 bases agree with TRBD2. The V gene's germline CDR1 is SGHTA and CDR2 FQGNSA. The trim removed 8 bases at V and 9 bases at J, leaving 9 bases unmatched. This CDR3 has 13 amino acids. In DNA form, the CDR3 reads TGTGCCAGCGGGGGGGATCTCGGCCGGGAGCTGTTTTTT. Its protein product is CASGGDLGRELFF.

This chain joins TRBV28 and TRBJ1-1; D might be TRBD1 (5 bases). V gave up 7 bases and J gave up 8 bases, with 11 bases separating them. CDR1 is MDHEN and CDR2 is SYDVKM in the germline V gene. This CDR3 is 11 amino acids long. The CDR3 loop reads CASKKEGEAFF. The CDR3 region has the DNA TGTGCCAGCAAGAAGGAGGGGGAAGCTTTCTTT. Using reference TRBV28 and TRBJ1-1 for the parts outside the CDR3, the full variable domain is DVKVTQSSRYLVKRTGEKVFLECVQDMDHENMFWYRQDPGLGLRLIYFSYDVKMKEKGDIPEGYSVSREKKERFSLILESASTNQTSMYLCASKKEGEAFFGQGTRLTVV.

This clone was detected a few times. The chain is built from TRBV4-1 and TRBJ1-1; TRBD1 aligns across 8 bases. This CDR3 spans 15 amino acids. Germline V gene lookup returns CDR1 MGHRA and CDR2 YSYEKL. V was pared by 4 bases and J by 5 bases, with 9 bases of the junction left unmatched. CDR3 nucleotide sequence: TGCGCCAGCAGCCCAAAATCAGGGGGCGAAACTGAAGCTTTCTTT. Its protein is CASSPKSGGETEAFF.

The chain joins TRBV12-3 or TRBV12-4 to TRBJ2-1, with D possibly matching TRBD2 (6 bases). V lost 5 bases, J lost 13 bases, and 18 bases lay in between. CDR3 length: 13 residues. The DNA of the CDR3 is TGTGCCAGCAGTCAGTCTGGAGGGTACTATCAGTTCTTC. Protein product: CASSQSGGYYQFF.

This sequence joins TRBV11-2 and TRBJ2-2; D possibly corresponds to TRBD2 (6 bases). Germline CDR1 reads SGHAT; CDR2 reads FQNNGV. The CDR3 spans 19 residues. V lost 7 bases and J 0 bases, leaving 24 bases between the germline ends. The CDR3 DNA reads TGTGCCAGCACCTTTTCCTTAGTGTCAGCGGGCGCGAACACCGGGGAGCTGTTTTTT. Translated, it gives CASTFSLVSAGANTGELFF. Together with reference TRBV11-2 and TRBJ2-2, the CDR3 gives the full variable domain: EAGVAQSPRYKIIEKRQSVAFWCNPISGHATLYWYQQILGQGPKLLIQFQNNGVVDDSQLPKDRFSAERLKGVDSTLKIQPAKLEDSAVYLCASTFSLVSAGANTGELFFGEGSRLTVL.

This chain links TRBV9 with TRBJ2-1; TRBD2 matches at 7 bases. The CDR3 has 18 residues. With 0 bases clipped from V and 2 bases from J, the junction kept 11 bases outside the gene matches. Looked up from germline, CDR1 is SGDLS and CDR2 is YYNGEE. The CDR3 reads CASSVATGGEGTYNEQFF. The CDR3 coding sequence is TGTGCCAGCAGCGTAGCTACGGGGGGAGAGGGAACCTACAATGAGCAGTTCTTC.

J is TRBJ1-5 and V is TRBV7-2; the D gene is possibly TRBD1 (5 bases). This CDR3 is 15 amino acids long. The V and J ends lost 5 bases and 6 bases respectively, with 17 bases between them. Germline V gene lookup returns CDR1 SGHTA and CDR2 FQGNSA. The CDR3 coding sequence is TGTGCCAGCAGCCCCTCTCCAGGGTTTGTTCAGCCCCAGCATTTT. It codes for CASSPSPGFVQPQHF. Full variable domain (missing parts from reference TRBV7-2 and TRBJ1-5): GAGVSQSPSNKVTEKGKDVELRCDPISGHTALYWYRQSLGQGLEFLIYFQGNSAPDKSGLPSDRFSAERTGGSVSTLTIQRTQQEDSAVYLCASSPSPGFVQPQHFGDGTRLSIL.

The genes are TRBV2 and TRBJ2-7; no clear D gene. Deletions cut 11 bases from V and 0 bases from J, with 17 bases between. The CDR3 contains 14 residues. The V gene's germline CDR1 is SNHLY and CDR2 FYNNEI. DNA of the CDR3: TGTGCCTCCACCGGCGGAGCCAGCTCCTACGAGCAGTACTTC. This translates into CASTGGASSYEQYF.

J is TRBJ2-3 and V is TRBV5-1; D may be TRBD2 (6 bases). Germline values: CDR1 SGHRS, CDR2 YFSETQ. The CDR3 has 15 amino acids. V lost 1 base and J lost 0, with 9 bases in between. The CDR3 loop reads CASSLWGLSTDTQYF. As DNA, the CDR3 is TGCGCCAGCAGCTTGTGGGGACTCAGCACAGATACGCAGTATTTT.

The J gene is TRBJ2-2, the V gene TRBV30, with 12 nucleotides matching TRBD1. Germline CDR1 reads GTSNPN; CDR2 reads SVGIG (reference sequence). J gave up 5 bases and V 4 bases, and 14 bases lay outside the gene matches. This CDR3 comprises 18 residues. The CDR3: CAWIPPRDRGLGTGELFF. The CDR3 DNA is TGTGCCTGGATTCCCCCCCGGGACAGGGGGCTCGGTACCGGGGAGCTGTTTTTT.

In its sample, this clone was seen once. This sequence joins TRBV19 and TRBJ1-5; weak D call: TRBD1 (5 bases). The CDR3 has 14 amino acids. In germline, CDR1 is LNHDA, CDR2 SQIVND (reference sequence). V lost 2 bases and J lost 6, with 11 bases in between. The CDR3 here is CASSIWQGGQPQHF. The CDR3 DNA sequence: TGTGCCAGTAGTATATGGCAGGGAGGTCAGCCCCAGCATTTT.

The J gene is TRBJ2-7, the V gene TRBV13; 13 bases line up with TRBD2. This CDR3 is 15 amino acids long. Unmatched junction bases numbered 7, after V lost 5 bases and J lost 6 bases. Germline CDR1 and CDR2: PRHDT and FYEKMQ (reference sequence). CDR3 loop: CASSRGLAGAGEQYF. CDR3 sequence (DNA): TGTGCCAGCAGCCGCGGACTAGCGGGAGCTGGCGAGCAGTACTTC.

CDR3 sequence reads: CASSRDRVAGQPQHF. CDR3 sequence (DNA): TGTGCCAGCAGTCGGGACAGAGTAGCAGGTCAGCCCCAGCATTTT. V gene TRBV28 combines with J gene TRBJ1-5; TRBD1 aligns across 7 bases. The CDR3 extends over 15 amino acids. Germline V CDR1 and CDR2: MDHEN, SYDVKM. After removal of 5 bases from V and 6 bases from J, the junction contained 10 bases not matched to a gene.

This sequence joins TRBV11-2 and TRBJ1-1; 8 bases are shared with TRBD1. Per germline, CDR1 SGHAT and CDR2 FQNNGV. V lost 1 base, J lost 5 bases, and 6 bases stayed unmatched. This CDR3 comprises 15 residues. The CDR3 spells CASSLVPTGGTEAFF. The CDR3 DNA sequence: TGTGCCAGCAGCTTAGTACCCACAGGGGGAACTGAAGCTTTCTTT.

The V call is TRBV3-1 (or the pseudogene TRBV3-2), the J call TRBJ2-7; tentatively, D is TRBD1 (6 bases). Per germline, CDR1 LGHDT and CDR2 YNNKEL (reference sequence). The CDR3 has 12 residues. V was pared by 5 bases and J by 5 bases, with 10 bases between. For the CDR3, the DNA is TGTGCCAGCAGCATAACAGGGAACGAGCAGTACTTC. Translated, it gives CASSITGNEQYF.

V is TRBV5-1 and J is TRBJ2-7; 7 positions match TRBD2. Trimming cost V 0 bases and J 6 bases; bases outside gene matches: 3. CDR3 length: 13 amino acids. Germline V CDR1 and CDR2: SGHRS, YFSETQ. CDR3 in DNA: TGCGCCAGCAGCTTGGGAGCGGGACGCGAGCAGTACTTC. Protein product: CASSLGAGREQYF.

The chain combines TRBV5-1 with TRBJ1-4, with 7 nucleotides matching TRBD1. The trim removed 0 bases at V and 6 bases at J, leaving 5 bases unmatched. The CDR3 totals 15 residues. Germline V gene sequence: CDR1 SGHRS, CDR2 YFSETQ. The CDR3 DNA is TGCGCCAGCAGCTTGGAGACAGGGCATTATGAAAAACTGTTTTTT. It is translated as CASSLETGHYEKLFF.

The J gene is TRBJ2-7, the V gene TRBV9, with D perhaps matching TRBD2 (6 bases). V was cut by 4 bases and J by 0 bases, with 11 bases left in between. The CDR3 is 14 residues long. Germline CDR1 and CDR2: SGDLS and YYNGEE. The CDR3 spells CASSTRDGSYEQYF. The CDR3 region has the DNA TGTGCCAGCAGCACGCGGGACGGCTCCTACGAGCAGTACTTC.

The DNA for the CDR3 is TGTGCCAGCAGCTTAAGGGGGCCAGGCTCTGGAAACACCATATATTTT. It is translated as CASSLRGPGSGNTIYF. This chain joins TRBV7-3 and TRBJ1-3; a possible D gene is TRBD1 (6 bases). V lost 1 base and J lost 0, with 10 bases in between. The CDR3 runs 16 residues. Germline V lookup: CDR1 SGHTA, CDR2 FQGTGA.

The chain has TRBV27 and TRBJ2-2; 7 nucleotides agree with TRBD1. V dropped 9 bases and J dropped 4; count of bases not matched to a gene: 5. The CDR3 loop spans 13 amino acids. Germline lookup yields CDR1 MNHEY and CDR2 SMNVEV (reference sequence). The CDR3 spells CASGAGGTGELFF. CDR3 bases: TGTGCCAGTGGGGCAGGGGGCACCGGGGAGCTGTTTTTT.

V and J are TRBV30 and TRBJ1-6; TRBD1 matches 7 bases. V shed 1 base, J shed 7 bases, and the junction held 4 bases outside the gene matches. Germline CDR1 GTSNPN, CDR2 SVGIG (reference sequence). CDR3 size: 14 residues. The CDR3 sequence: CAWSAQTGNSPLHF. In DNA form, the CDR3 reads TGTGCCTGGAGTGCCCAGACAGGGAATTCACCCCTCCACTTT.

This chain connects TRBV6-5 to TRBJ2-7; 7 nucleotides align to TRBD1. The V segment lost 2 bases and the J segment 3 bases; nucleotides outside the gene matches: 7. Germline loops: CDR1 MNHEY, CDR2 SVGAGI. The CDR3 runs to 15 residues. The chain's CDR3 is CASSYARQGDYEQYF. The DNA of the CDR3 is TGTGCCAGCAGTTACGCACGACAGGGCGACTACGAGCAGTACTTC.

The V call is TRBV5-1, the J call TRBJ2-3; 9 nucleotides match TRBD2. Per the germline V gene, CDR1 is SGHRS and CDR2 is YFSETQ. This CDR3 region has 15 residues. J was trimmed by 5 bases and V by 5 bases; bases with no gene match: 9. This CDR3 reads CASSKIAGAGDTQYF. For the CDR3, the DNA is TGCGCCAGCAGTAAGATAGCGGGGGCGGGAGATACGCAGTATTTT.